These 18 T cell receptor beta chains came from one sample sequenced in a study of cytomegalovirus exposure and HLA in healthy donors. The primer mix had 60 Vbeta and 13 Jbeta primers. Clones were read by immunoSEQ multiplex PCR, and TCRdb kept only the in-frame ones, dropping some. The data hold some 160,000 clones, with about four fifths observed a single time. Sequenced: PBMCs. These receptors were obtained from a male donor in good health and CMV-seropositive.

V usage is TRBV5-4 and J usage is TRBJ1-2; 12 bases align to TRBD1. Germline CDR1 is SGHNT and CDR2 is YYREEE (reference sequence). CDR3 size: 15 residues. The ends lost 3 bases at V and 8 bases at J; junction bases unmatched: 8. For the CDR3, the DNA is TGTGCCAGCAGCTCGGGGGACAGGGGGCGTGGGGGCTACACCTTC. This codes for CASSSGDRGRGGYTF.

The CDR3 bases are TGTGCCAGCAGCTTGTTAACGGTGAACACTGAAGCTTTCTTT. Its protein is CASSLLTVNTEAFF. This chain uses TRBV5-6 with TRBJ1-1; the D is unclear. V was trimmed by 1 base and J by 0 bases, leaving 7 bases between them. The CDR3 is made up of 14 amino acids. Germline lookup yields CDR1 SGHDT and CDR2 YYEEEE.

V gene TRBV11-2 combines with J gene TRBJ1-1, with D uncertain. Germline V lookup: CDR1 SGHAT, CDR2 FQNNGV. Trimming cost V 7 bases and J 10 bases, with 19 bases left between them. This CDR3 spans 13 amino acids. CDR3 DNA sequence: TGTGCCAGCATCTTTAGTGCCTTTGAGGGAGCTTTCTTT. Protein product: CASIFSAFEGAFF. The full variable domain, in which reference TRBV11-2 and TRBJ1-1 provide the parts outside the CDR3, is EAGVAQSPRYKIIEKRQSVAFWCNPISGHATLYWYQQILGQGPKLLIQFQNNGVVDDSQLPKDRFSAERLKGVDSTLKIQPAKLEDSAVYLCASIFSAFEGAFFGQGTRLTVV.

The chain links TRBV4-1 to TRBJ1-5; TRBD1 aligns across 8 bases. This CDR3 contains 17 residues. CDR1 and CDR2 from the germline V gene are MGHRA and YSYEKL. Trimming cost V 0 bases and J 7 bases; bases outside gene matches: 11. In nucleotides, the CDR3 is TGCGCCAGCAGCCAAGATTTCGGGGGACAGGCGCCACAGCCCCAGCATTTT. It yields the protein CASSQDFGGQAPQPQHF.

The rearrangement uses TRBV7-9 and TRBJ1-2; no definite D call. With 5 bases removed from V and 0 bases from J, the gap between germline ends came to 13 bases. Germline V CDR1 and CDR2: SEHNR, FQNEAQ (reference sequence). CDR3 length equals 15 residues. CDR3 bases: TGTGCCAGCAGCGCCGTCAGAGGAGCTAACTATGGCTACACCTTC. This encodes CASSAVRGANYGYTF.

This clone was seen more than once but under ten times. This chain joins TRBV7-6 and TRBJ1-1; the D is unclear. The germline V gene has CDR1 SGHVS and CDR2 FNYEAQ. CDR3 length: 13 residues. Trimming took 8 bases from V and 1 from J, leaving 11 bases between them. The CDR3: CASVGWRNTEAFF. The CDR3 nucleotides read TGTGCCAGCGTTGGCTGGAGGAACACTGAAGCTTTCTTT.

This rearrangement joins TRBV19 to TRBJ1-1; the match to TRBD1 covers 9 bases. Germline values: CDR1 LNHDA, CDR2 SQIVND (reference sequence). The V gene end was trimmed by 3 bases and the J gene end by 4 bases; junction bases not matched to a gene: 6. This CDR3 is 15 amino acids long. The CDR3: CASSIQATGGTEAFF. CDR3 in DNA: TGTGCCAGTAGTATTCAGGCGACAGGGGGCACTGAAGCTTTCTTT.

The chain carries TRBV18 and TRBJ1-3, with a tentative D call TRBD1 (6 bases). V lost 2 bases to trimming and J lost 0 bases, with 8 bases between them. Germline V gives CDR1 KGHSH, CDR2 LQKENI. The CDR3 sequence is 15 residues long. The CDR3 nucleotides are TGTGCCAGCTCACCAGGGACAACCTCTGGAAACACCATATATTTT. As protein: CASSPGTTSGNTIYF.

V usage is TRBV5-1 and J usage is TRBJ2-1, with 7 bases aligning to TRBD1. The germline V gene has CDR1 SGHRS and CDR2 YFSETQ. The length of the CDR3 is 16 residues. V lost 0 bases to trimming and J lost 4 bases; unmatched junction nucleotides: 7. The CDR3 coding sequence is TGCGCCAGCAGCTTGGATGCCGGGACAGCATACAATGAGCAGTTCTTC. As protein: CASSLDAGTAYNEQFF.

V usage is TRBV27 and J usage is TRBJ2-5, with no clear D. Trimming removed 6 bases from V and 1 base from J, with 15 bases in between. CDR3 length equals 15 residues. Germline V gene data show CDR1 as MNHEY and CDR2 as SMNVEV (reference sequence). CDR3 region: CASSPYTPRQETQYF. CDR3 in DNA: TGTGCCAGCAGCCCCTATACCCCGCGCCAAGAGACCCAGTACTTC.

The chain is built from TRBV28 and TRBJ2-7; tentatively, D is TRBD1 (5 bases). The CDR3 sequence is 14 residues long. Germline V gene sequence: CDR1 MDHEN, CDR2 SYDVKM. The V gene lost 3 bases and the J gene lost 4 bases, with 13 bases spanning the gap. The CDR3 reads CASSFQQGRYEQYF. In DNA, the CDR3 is TGTGCCAGCAGTTTCCAGCAGGGAAGGTACGAGCAGTACTTC. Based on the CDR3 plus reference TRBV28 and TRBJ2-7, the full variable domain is DVKVTQSSRYLVKRTGEKVFLECVQDMDHENMFWYRQDPGLGLRLIYFSYDVKMKEKGDIPEGYSVSREKKERFSLILESASTNQTSMYLCASSFQQGRYEQYFGPGTRLTVT.

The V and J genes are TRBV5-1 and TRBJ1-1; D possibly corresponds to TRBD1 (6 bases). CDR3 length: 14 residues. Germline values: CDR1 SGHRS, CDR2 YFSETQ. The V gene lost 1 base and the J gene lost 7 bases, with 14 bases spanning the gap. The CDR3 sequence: CASSLTGIGGEAFF. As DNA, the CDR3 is TGCGCCAGCAGCTTGACAGGGATAGGTGGTGAAGCTTTCTTT.

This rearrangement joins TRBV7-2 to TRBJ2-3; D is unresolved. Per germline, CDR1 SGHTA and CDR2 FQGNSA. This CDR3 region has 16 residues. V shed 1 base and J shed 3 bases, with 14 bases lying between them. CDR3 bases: TGTGCCAGCAGCTTAGTGCCCGGTGGAGTTACAGATACGCAGTATTTT. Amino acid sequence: CASSLVPGGVTDTQYF.

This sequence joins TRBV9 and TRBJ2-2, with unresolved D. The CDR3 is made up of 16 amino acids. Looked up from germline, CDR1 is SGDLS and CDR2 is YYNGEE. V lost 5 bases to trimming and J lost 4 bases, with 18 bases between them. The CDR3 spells CASRPGLAISTGELFF. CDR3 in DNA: TGTGCCAGCAGGCCGGGTCTGGCCATTAGCACCGGGGAGCTGTTTTTT.

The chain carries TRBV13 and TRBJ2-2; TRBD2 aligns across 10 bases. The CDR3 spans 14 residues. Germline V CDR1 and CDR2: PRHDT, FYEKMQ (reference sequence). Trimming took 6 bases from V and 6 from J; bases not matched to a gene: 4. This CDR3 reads CASRRAGGPGELFF. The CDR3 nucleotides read TGTGCCAGCAGGAGAGCGGGAGGGCCCGGGGAGCTGTTTTTT.

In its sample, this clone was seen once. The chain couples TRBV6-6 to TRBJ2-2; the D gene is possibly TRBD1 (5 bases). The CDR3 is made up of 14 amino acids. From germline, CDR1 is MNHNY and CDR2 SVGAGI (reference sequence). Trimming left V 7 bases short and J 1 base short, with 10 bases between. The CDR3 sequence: CASTQTGNTGELFF. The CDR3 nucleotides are TGTGCCAGCACCCAAACAGGGAACACCGGGGAGCTGTTTTTT.

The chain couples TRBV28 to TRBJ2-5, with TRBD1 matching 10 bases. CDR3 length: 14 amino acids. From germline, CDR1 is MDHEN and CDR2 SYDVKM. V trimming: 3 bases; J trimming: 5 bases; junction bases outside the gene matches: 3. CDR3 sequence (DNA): TGTGCCAGCAGTTTTGGGGACAGGGGTGAGACCCAGTACTTC. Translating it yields CASSFGDRGETQYF.

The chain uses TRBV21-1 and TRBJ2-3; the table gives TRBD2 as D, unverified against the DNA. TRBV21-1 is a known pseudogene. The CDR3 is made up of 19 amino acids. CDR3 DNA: TGTGCCAGCAGCACCGTGATCCTGACTAGCGGGGGGGCGACAGATACGCAGTATTTT. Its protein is CASSTVILTSGGATDTQYF.